This passage covers 25 T cell receptor beta chains from one sample sequenced in a study of a mutant IDH1 vaccine in newly diagnosed glioma. Only in-frame clones appear in the TCRdb table, and some are missing; sequencing was by immunoSEQ multiplex PCR. Of 30,000 to 40,000 clones listed, about four fifths are singletons. Sample time point: week 35, safety follow-up. Doses comprised 300 ug of mutant IDH1 20-mer peptide each, plus topical imiquimod. These TCRs' antigens remain unknown. This material consisted of PBMCs, taken from a glioma patient whose treatment included an IDH1 peptide vaccine. The source is a woman aged 18-30 years with glioma.

A single count supports this clone. The chain recombines TRBV7-2 with TRBJ2-1; maybe TRBD2 (6 bases). Trimming stripped 6 bases from V and 10 bases from J, with 16 bases between. CDR3 length: 13 amino acids. Germline CDR1 and CDR2: SGHTA and FQGNSA. In DNA, the CDR3 is TGTGCCAGCAGTAACGACTGGAGGGGCGAGCAGTTCTTC. Protein: CASSNDWRGEQFF.

This clone occurred a few times. For the CDR3, the DNA is TGTGCCAGCAGCGCTCAGGTTAACTATGGCTACACCTTC. It codes for CASSAQVNYGYTF. This chain joins TRBV5-4 and TRBJ1-2; D remains ambiguous. This CDR3 contains 13 residues. Germline V CDR1 and CDR2: SGHNT, YYREEE (reference sequence). Trimming left V 4 bases short and J 1 base short, with 8 bases between.

In its sample, this clone was seen a few times. The V call is TRBV6-5, the J call TRBJ1-1, with unresolved D. The V gene's germline CDR1 is MNHEY and CDR2 SVGAGI. V was cut by 4 bases and J by 7 bases, with 10 bases left in between. This CDR3 is 12 amino acids long. The CDR3 DNA sequence: TGTGCCAGCAGTTCAGGAGGATATGAAGCTTTCTTT. Its translation: CASSSGGYEAFF.

As DNA, the CDR3 is TGTGCCAGCAGTGAAGACAGGAGCTCCAAGACCCAGTACTTC. It encodes CASSEDRSSKTQYF. This rearrangement joins TRBV6-1 to TRBJ2-5; D may be TRBD1 (5 bases). CDR3 length: 14 amino acids. The germline CDR1 and CDR2 sequences are MNHNS and SASEGT. Trimming pared 1 base from V and 6 bases from J, leaving 12 bases between.

This chain links TRBV6-5 with TRBJ2-5, with TRBD1 matching over 9 bases. The J call may be incorrect, as the DNA end agrees better with TRBJ2-7. Germline V lookup: CDR1 MNHEY, CDR2 SVGAGI. The CDR3 is 14 amino acids. CDR3 region: CASSYPGTGNEQYF. In DNA form, the CDR3 reads TGTGCCAGCAGTTACCCCGGGACAGGGAACGAGCAGTACTTC.

The chain has TRBV5-6 and TRBJ1-2; D might be TRBD1 (5 bases). Trimming took 2 bases from V and 4 from J, leaving 12 bases between them. CDR1 SGHDT and CDR2 YYEEEE come from the germline V gene. The CDR3 extends over 14 amino acids. The CDR3: CASSFRQRSYGYTF. The CDR3 nucleotides read TGTGCCAGCAGCTTCCGACAGCGGAGCTATGGCTACACCTTC.

The chain employs TRBV7-6 and TRBJ2-5; the D gene is possibly TRBD2 (6 bases). The CDR3 covers 15 residues. Trimming removed 5 bases at V and 4 bases at J, with 17 bases between. CDR1 and CDR2 (germline): SGHVS, FNYEAQ. The CDR3 DNA reads TGTGCCAGCAGCCCCAGTTTAGGGACTCGAGAGACCCAGTACTTC. Its translation: CASSPSLGTRETQYF.

V and J are TRBV6-1 and TRBJ1-2; TRBD1 matches at 10 bases. The V gene's germline CDR1 is MNHNS and CDR2 SASEGT. The CDR3 sequence is 16 residues long. V shed 0 bases and J 2 bases; nucleotides not matched to a gene: 3. Here the CDR3 reads CASSEAPGQGNYGYTF. CDR3 coding DNA: TGTGCCAGCAGTGAAGCGCCGGGACAGGGGAACTATGGCTACACCTTC.

This clone was detected a few times. The rearrangement links TRBV7-2 to TRBJ1-1; D is undetermined. Germline loops: CDR1 SGHTA, CDR2 FQGNSA. The CDR3 consists of 14 residues. Trimming left V 5 bases short and J 0 bases short, with 10 bases between. This CDR3 reads CASSTQPLNTEAFF. CDR3 coding DNA: TGTGCCAGCAGCACCCAGCCCTTGAACACTGAAGCTTTCTTT.

This chain uses TRBV28 with TRBJ2-5; 7 bases are shared with TRBD1. Germline CDR1 reads MDHEN; CDR2 reads SYDVKM. Trimming cost V 5 bases and J 3 bases; bases outside gene matches: 6. This CDR3 comprises 14 residues. The CDR3 region has the DNA TGTGCCAGCAGTCCCCAGGGGGTCGAAGAGACCCAGTACTTC. It specifies CASSPQGVEETQYF.

The genes are TRBV5-1 and TRBJ2-7; 8 bases align to TRBD1. In germline, CDR1 is SGHRS, CDR2 YFSETQ. V shed 4 bases, J shed 4 bases, and the junction held 13 bases outside the gene matches. The CDR3 has 16 amino acids. The CDR3 DNA is TGCGCCAGCAGCATGGACCCGGACAGGGTCAGGTACGAGCAGTACTTC. This encodes CASSMDPDRVRYEQYF.

The chain employs TRBV10-3 and TRBJ2-1; D gene ambiguous. Germline loops: CDR1 ENHRY, CDR2 SYGVKD. CDR3 length equals 14 residues. V was trimmed by 3 bases and J by 8 bases, leaving 14 bases between them. The CDR3 loop is CAISDGRRIDEQFF. The CDR3 nucleotides read TGTGCCATCAGTGATGGCCGCAGGATCGATGAGCAGTTCTTC.

This clone turned up a few times. The rearrangement uses TRBV30 and TRBJ1-1; D is undetermined. Looked up from germline, CDR1 is GTSNPN and CDR2 is SVGIG (reference sequence). Deletions cut 3 bases from V and 1 base from J, with 9 bases between. CDR3 length: 13 residues. This chain's CDR3 is CAWRIVGNTEAFF. CDR3 sequence (DNA): TGTGCCTGGAGGATAGTAGGGAACACTGAAGCTTTCTTT.

In this sample, this clone turned up a few times. The chain has TRBV6-1 and TRBJ2-7; 8 nucleotides align to TRBD2. Trimming removed 0 bases from V and 2 bases from J; junction bases left unmatched: 3. The CDR3 loop spans 15 amino acids. Germline V CDR1 and CDR2: MNHNS, SASEGT. The CDR3: CASSEAGTSPYEQYF. As DNA, the CDR3 is TGTGCCAGCAGTGAAGCCGGGACTAGTCCCTACGAGCAGTACTTC.

V gene TRBV27 combines with J gene TRBJ1-4, with a possible D match to TRBD1 (5 bases). V gave up 3 bases and J gave up 1 base, with 9 bases separating them. Germline values: CDR1 MNHEY, CDR2 SMNVEV (reference sequence). The CDR3 covers 15 residues. CDR3 protein: CASSFAGGTNEKLFF. In DNA, the CDR3 is TGTGCCAGCAGTTTCGCGGGGGGAACTAATGAAAAACTGTTTTTT.

V usage is TRBV19 and J usage is TRBJ2-1, with 9 bases fitting TRBD1. V was clipped by 5 bases and J by 15 bases; unmatched bases: 14. The CDR3 has 14 residues. CDR1 and CDR2 (germline): LNHDA, SQIVND (reference sequence). This CDR3 is CASSRTGVQLNWFF. The CDR3 bases are TGTGCCAGTAGTCGGACAGGGGTCCAACTTAACTGGTTCTTC.

The J gene is TRBJ1-6, the V gene TRBV11-2, with a tentative D call TRBD1 (6 bases). The V gene's germline CDR1 is SGHAT and CDR2 FQNNGV. Trimming left V 2 bases short and J 5 bases short, with 10 bases between. This CDR3 contains 15 residues. The CDR3 DNA reads as TGTGCCAGCAGCTTACCGGGACAAGATAATTCACCCCTCCACTTT. This codes for CASSLPGQDNSPLHF. The full variable domain, in which reference TRBV11-2 and TRBJ1-6 provide the parts outside the CDR3, is EAGVAQSPRYKIIEKRQSVAFWCNPISGHATLYWYQQILGQGPKLLIQFQNNGVVDDSQLPKDRFSAERLKGVDSTLKIQPAKLEDSAVYLCASSLPGQDNSPLHFGNGTRLTVT.

Here the CDR3 reads CASSSNWGQVNNQPQHF. CDR3 coding DNA: TGTGCCAGCAGCTCCAATTGGGGACAGGTCAACAATCAGCCCCAGCATTTT. The chain uses TRBV7-2 and TRBJ1-5; 8 bases line up with TRBD1. Losses at the gene ends were 4 bases for V and 3 bases for J; bases not matched to a gene: 11. This CDR3 has 17 amino acids. Germline V gene lookup returns CDR1 SGHTA and CDR2 FQGNSA.

The J gene is TRBJ1-1, the V gene TRBV7-9; 7 bases are shared with TRBD1. Germline trimming cut 5 bases from V and 0 bases from J; bases unmatched to any gene: 9. In germline, CDR1 is SEHNR, CDR2 FQNEAQ (reference sequence). This CDR3 has 16 residues. CDR3 sequence: CASSARDDRVNTEAFF. Here the CDR3 DNA reads TGTGCCAGCAGCGCCCGGGATGACAGGGTGAACACTGAAGCTTTCTTT.

The chain employs TRBV29-1 and TRBJ2-7; D is unclear. Germline V lookup: CDR1 SQVTM, CDR2 ANQGSEA. Between the trimmed V and J ends, which lost 1 base and 3 bases, there was a span of 4 bases. This CDR3 has 11 residues. CDR3 sequence reads: CSVEGDYEQYF. DNA of the CDR3: TGCAGCGTTGAAGGGGACTACGAGCAGTACTTC.

The J gene is TRBJ1-2, the V gene TRBV7-3; 8 nucleotides line up with TRBD1. The CDR3 has 13 amino acids. Germline assignment: CDR1 SGHTA and CDR2 FQGTGA. The V gene end was trimmed by 5 bases and the J gene end by 8 bases; junction bases not matched to a gene: 7. CDR3 DNA sequence: TGTGCCAGCAGCCAGACAGGGGCCTTGGGCTACACCTTC. Its protein is CASSQTGALGYTF.

The chain combines TRBV27 with TRBJ2-1, with 10 bases fitting TRBD1. This CDR3 is 20 amino acids long. The germline V gene encodes CDR1 MNHEY and CDR2 SMNVEV (reference sequence). J was trimmed by 10 bases and V by 10 bases; bases with no gene match: 31. The CDR3 bases are TGTGCCACCTCCTCTTTGGAGGACAGGGGGATTAGTACTCTAGTTTCCGAGCAGTTCTTC. Protein sequence: CATSSLEDRGISTLVSEQFF.

This clone has only one observation. V usage is TRBV10-3 and J usage is TRBJ2-1; D is unresolved. Germline lookup yields CDR1 ENHRY and CDR2 SYGVKD. Trimming shortened V by 8 bases and J by 7 bases, and 15 bases separated the two germline ends. CDR3 length: 13 amino acids. The CDR3 region has the DNA TGTGCCATCGAAGTGGCAGGTAAGAATGAGCAGTTCTTC. It translates to CAIEVAGKNEQFF.

CDR3 DNA sequence: TGTGCCAGCTCACCACCAGCCGGGGTGCCCCTCCACTTT. It specifies CASSPPAGVPLHF. The rearrangement uses TRBV18 and TRBJ1-6; D not resolved. Germline CDR1 reads KGHSH; CDR2 reads LQKENI. V dropped 0 bases and J dropped 13 bases, with 10 bases sitting between them. The CDR3 loop spans 13 amino acids.

This clone was counted once. V usage is TRBV6-1 and J usage is TRBJ1-4, with D tentatively TRBD1 (5 bases). Germline assignment: CDR1 MNHNS and CDR2 SASEGT. This CDR3 region has 16 residues. Trimming cost V 3 bases and J 7 bases, with 18 bases left between them. DNA for the CDR3: TGTGCCAGCAGTGATTGGGCCTCCCCGGGGGGTGAAAAACTGTTTTTT. Translated: CASSDWASPGGEKLFF.